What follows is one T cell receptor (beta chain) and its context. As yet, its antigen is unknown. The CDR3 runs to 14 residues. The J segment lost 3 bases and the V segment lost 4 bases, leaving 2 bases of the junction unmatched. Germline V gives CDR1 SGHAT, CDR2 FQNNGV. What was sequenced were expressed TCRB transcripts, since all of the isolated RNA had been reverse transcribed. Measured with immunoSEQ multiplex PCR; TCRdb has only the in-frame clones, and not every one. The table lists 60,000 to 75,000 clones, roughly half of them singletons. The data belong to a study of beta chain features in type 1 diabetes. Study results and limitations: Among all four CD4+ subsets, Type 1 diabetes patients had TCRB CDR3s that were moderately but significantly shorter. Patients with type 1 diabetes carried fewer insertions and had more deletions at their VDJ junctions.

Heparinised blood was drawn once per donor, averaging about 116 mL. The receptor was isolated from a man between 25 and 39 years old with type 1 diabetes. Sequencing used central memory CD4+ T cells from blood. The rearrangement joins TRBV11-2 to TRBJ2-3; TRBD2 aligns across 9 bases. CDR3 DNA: TGTGCCAGCAGCTCGACTAGCGGAACAGATACGCAGTATTTT. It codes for CASSSTSGTDTQYF.